The entry that follows covers one TCR beta chain sequence. The CDR3 runs 19 residues. Germline V gene lookup returns CDR1 MNHEY and CDR2 SVGEGT. Losses at the gene ends were 2 bases for V and 2 bases for J; bases not matched to a gene: 8. In the source study's methods: Estimation of nucleated cell counts relied on the amplification of reference gene primers. Sequenced by immunoSEQ multiplex PCR; TCRdb stores in-frame clones only, minus some. V and J calls plus clone size are reproduced from that table; the DNA served to infer D and trimming. The sample lists around 250,000 clones; roughly 86% were seen once. These data originate in a study of blood T cell repertoires in COVID-19. Study-wide background: Acute-phase and convalescent COVID-19 samples originated in the United States, Italy and Spain. Sample material is recorded as cDNA or gDNA derived from T cells, B-cell-depleted T cells, or PBMCs.

Seattle-derived patients entered the study during active infection and were followed longitudinally. This TCR was recovered from a woman aged 80 or over with COVID-19, enrolled during active disease. The sequenced sample was peripheral blood. The V call is TRBV6-2 or TRBV6-3, the J call TRBJ2-4; TRBD2 matches at 14 bases. Here the CDR3 DNA reads TGTGCCAGCAGTTACCCGGGACTAGCGGGGGAGGTAACCAAAAACATTCAGTACTTC. Its protein product is CASSYPGLAGEVTKNIQYF.